This record looks at one TCR beta chain sequence and its context. This entry is derived from a study of human T cells and chemical hapten exposure. Study-level information: Patients received weekly diphenylcyclopropenone doses to the scalp throughout the roughly 22-week study. Patients having alopecia areata, totalis or universalis were mostly female.

Each cDNA molecule in the library carried unique molecular identifiers. Each CDR3 protein gets one entry after TCRdb re-called the RACE reads with MiXCR. The sample includes approximately 110,000 distinct CDR3 sequences, 8% to 13% seen only once; the top ten take 3% to 4.5%. Stated time point: patch test 1, 2 weeks after DPC sensitization. Treatment here: therapeutic diphenylcyclopropenone sensitization with weekly scalp DPC. J gave up 6 bases and V 7 bases, and 11 bases lay outside the gene matches. Germline CDR1 reads DFQATT; CDR2 reads SNEGSKA (reference sequence). This CDR3 is 15 amino acids long.

The chain has TRBV20-1 and TRBJ2-3; 12 nucleotides line up with TRBD2. Source: whole blood, taken in connection with sensitization to the hapten diphenylcyclopropenone (DPC). The receptor was isolated from a middle-aged woman with alopecia areata. Some clones in this sample may be carry-over from other donors' samples. The DNA for the CDR3 is TGCAGTGAAAGACTACTAGCGGGAGGTGTGGATACGCAGTATTTT. The encoded protein is CSERLLAGGVDTQYF.